The clone carrying this T cell receptor (beta chain) was seen just once. Its target is unknown. This sample was included in a study of shared clonotypes between healthy human individuals. Study overall: Used for every donor were three CD4 naive, three CD4 memory, two CD8 naive and one CD8 memory plate. Study results and limitations: Owing to a small donor count, the genetic and exposure-history diversity represented was limited.

TCRdb keeps only in-frame clones here, not all; method: immunoSEQ multiplex PCR. Here the sample spans about 1.1 million clones, about 84% being singletons. Germline V gene lookup returns CDR1 SNHLY and CDR2 FYNNEI. V lost 6 bases, J lost 4 bases, and 6 bases lay in between. CDR3 length: 11 amino acids. The V and J genes are TRBV2 and TRBJ2-5, with unresolved D. Sequencing input: memory CD4+ T cells from PBMCs. Subset in this sample: CD45RA-negative fraction. This receptor was identified in a young man in good health. Some clones in this sample may be carry-over from other donors' samples. Here the CDR3 reads CASRGAETQYF. The CDR3 DNA sequence: TGTGCCAGCAGGGGTGCAGAGACCCAGTACTTC.